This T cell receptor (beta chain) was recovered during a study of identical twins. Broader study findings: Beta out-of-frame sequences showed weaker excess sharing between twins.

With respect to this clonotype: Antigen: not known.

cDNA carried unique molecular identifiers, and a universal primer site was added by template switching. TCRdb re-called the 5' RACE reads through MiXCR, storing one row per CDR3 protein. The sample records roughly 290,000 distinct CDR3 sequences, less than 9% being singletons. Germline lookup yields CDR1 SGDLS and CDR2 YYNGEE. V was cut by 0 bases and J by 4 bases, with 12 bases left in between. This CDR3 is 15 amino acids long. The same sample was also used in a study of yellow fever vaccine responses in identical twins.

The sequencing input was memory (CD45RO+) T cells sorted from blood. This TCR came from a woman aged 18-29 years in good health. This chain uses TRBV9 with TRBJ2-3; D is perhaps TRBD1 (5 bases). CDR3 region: CASSVGGKGSDTQYF. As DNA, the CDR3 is TGTGCCAGCAGCGTAGGGGGCAAAGGATCAGATACGCAGTATTTT. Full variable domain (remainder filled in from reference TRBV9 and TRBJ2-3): DSGVTQTPKHLITATGQRVTLRCSPRSGDLSVYWYQQSLDQGLQFLIQYYNGEERAKGNILERFSAQQFPDLHSELNLSSLELGDSALYFCASSVGGKGSDTQYFGPGTRLTVL.